One and the same sample provided the 30 T cell receptor beta chains below, sequenced in a study of immune cell composition in non-small cell lung cancer. Assay used: immunoSEQ multiplex PCR; TCRdb lists only in-frame clones, some missing. This sample carries some 9,200 clones, roughly 79% of them seen once, and the ten largest clones take under 10%. Sequences were obtained from lung tumor tissue. These receptors all stem from a human donor with non-small cell lung cancer.

This clone was counted only a few times. V usage is TRBV19 and J usage is TRBJ1-2, with 8 bases identical to TRBD1. Germline assignment: CDR1 LNHDA and CDR2 SQIVND (reference sequence). Trimming took 6 bases from V and 13 from J; bases not matched to a gene: 16. The CDR3 totals 14 residues. This chain's CDR3 is CASRRGQANSEGTF. The CDR3 nucleotides read TGTGCCAGTAGGAGGGGACAGGCTAACTCCGAGGGCACCTTC.

Note on this clone: At one boundary the junction diverges from the germline segment, which might be a read error. The chain joins TRBV2 to TRBJ1-5; D gene uncertain. Germline CDR1 reads SNHLY; CDR2 reads FYNNEI. This CDR3 region has 14 residues. This CDR3 reads CASREGLDGQPQHF. The DNA for the CDR3 is TGTGCCAGCAGGGAAGGTCTGGATGGGCAGCCCCAGCATTTT.

The gene calls are TRBV5-1 and TRBJ2-2; 8 nucleotides agree with TRBD2. From germline, CDR1 is SGHRS and CDR2 YFSETQ. With V trimmed by 4 bases and J by 7 bases, 6 bases remained unmatched. The CDR3 is 14 residues long. The DNA of the CDR3 is TGCGCCAGCAGCAGCGGGAGTGCGGGCGGGGAGCTGTTTTTT. It is translated as CASSSGSAGGELFF. Using reference TRBV5-1 and TRBJ2-2 for the parts outside the CDR3, the full variable domain is KAGVTQTPRYLIKTRGQQVTLSCSPISGHRSVSWYQQTPGQGLQFLFEYFSETQRNKGNFPGRFSGRQFSNSRSEMNVSTLELGDSALYLCASSSGSAGGELFFGEGSRLTVL.

This clone was seen a few times. J is TRBJ1-1 and V is TRBV7-9, with D possibly being TRBD1 (5 bases). CDR3 length: 16 residues. Deletions cut 5 bases from V and 1 base from J, with 17 bases between. Germline V gives CDR1 SEHNR, CDR2 FQNEAQ (reference sequence). CDR3 in amino acids: CASSAPLDIQNTEAFF. The CDR3 DNA reads TGTGCCAGCAGCGCACCACTGGACATTCAGAACACTGAAGCTTTCTTT.

This clone was seen only once. V and J are TRBV28 and TRBJ2-5; D unclear. This CDR3 has 14 amino acids. The V end was cut by 5 bases, the J end by 2 bases, with 12 bases between. Germline assignment: CDR1 MDHEN and CDR2 SYDVKM. The CDR3 loop is CASSTPDGQETQYF. In DNA form, the CDR3 reads TGTGCCAGCAGTACGCCGGACGGACAAGAGACCCAGTACTTC.

The V gene is TRBV6-1, the J gene TRBJ2-3, with a possible D match to TRBD2 (6 bases). In germline, CDR1 is MNHNS, CDR2 SASEGT. CDR3 size: 15 residues. V lost 6 bases and J lost 3, with 16 bases in between. This CDR3 reads CASREVAAFTDTQYF. The CDR3 DNA follows: TGTGCCAGCAGGGAGGTAGCGGCGTTTACAGATACGCAGTATTTT.

The CDR3 region is CATSREGQGFHEQYF. CDR3 DNA: TGTGCCACCAGCAGAGAGGGACAGGGTTTCCACGAGCAGTACTTC. The chain combines TRBV15 with TRBJ2-7; TRBD1 matches 9 bases. This CDR3 is 15 amino acids long. Germline V lookup: CDR1 LNHNV, CDR2 YYDKDF (reference sequence). Trimming cost V 0 bases and J 5 bases; bases outside gene matches: 5.

The gene calls are TRBV9 and TRBJ2-2; 8 bases are a match to TRBD1. After removal of 5 bases from V and 6 bases from J, the junction contained 12 bases not matched to a gene. Germline values: CDR1 SGDLS, CDR2 YYNGEE. The CDR3 contains 16 residues. CDR3 sequence reads: CASRQGEENRAGELFF. Here the CDR3 DNA reads TGTGCCAGCAGACAGGGGGAGGAGAACAGGGCCGGGGAGCTGTTTTTT. Full variable domain (rest looked up from reference TRBV9 and TRBJ2-2): DSGVTQTPKHLITATGQRVTLRCSPRSGDLSVYWYQQSLDQGLQFLIQYYNGEERAKGNILERFSAQQFPDLHSELNLSSLELGDSALYFCASRQGEENRAGELFFGEGSRLTVL.

This chain connects TRBV19 to TRBJ2-2, with 9 bases fitting TRBD1. The CDR3 runs 15 residues. V shed 3 bases and J 14 bases; nucleotides not matched to a gene: 13. Germline V CDR1 and CDR2: LNHDA, SQIVND (reference sequence). In nucleotides, the CDR3 is TGTGCCAGTAGTATCGGGGGGCGGGACAGGGAAGGACTGTTTTTT. Its protein product is CASSIGGRDREGLFF. Combining the CDR3 with reference TRBV19 and TRBJ2-2 gives the whole variable domain DGGITQSPKYLFRKEGQNVTLSCEQNLNHDAMYWYRQDPGQGLRLIYYSQIVNDFQKGDIAEGYSVSREKKESFPLTVTSAQKNPTAFYLCASSIGGRDREGLFFGEGSRLTVL.

The chain is built from TRBV7-9 and TRBJ1-4; D may be TRBD1 (5 bases). The germline V and J ends were trimmed by 2 bases and 0 bases, with 19 bases remaining between them. This CDR3 comprises 19 residues. Germline assignment: CDR1 SEHNR and CDR2 FQNEAQ (reference sequence). The CDR3 protein is CASSLFRGEALTTNEKLFF. The CDR3 bases are TGTGCCAGCAGCTTATTCCGGGGGGAGGCACTAACAACTAATGAAAAACTGTTTTTT.

The rearrangement links TRBV21-1 to TRBJ1-5; the table's D call TRBD1 went unverified against the DNA. TRBV21-1 is classified as a pseudogene. There are 16 residues in the CDR3. The CDR3 protein is CASSRGIDRGNQPQHF. The CDR3, as DNA: TGTGCCAGCAGCAGGGGCATAGACAGGGGAAATCAGCCCCAGCATTTT.

The chain uses TRBV29-1 and TRBJ2-7, with D possibly TRBD2 on 6 matching bases. CDR3 size: 14 residues. Trimming took 5 bases from V and 2 from J, leaving 16 bases between them. The germline CDR1 and CDR2 sequences are SQVTM and ANQGSEA. CDR3 residues: CSVHLRDFPYEQYF. As DNA, the CDR3 is TGCAGCGTTCACCTCCGGGACTTCCCCTACGAGCAGTACTTC.

This clone appeared once. The chain employs TRBV6-5 and TRBJ2-2; 7 bases are a match to TRBD1. The V segment lost 6 bases and the J segment 6 bases; nucleotides outside the gene matches: 7. CDR1 is MNHEY and CDR2 is SVGAGI in the germline V gene. CDR3 length: 14 residues. CDR3: CASRDREGAGELFF. In DNA form, the CDR3 reads TGTGCCAGCAGAGACAGGGAAGGGGCCGGGGAGCTGTTTTTT.

V is TRBV9 and J is TRBJ1-2; weak D call: TRBD1 (6 bases). Between the trimmed V and J ends, which lost 0 bases and 9 bases, there was a span of 12 bases. Germline-derived CDR1 and CDR2 are SGDLS and YYNGEE. The CDR3 is 13 residues long. The CDR3 loop reads CASSVGGGFSYTF. The CDR3 DNA is TGTGCCAGCAGCGTAGGAGGGGGGTTCAGCTACACCTTC.

The CDR3 sequence: CASSLRAAGGADNEQFF. The CDR3 DNA is TGTGCCAGCAGCTTGAGGGCAGCAGGGGGCGCTGACAATGAGCAGTTCTTC. The chain employs TRBV5-6 and TRBJ2-1; 8 bases are shared with TRBD1. CDR1 SGHDT and CDR2 YYEEEE come from the germline V gene. The V segment lost 1 base and the J segment 5 bases; nucleotides outside the gene matches: 11. This CDR3 is 17 amino acids long.

This chain joins TRBV6-1 and TRBJ1-3; TRBD1 is a possible D gene (6 bases). This CDR3 region has 15 residues. Trimming pared 3 bases from V and 0 bases from J, leaving 9 bases between. The germline gives CDR1 MNHNS, CDR2 SASEGT. For the CDR3, the DNA is TGTGCCAGCAGTGAGGACAGACGCTCTGGAAACACCATATATTTT. This translates into CASSEDRRSGNTIYF.

This clone was counted once. This chain links TRBV27 with TRBJ2-7; D remains unclear. The CDR3 contains 11 residues. V lost 4 bases and J 3 bases, leaving 4 bases between the germline ends. Germline CDR1 and CDR2: MNHEY and SMNVEV (reference sequence). This chain's CDR3 is CASSSYYEQYF. CDR3 in DNA: TGTGCCAGCAGTTCCTACTACGAGCAGTACTTC.

There are a few counts of this clone. This rearrangement joins TRBV9 to TRBJ2-5; D gene uncertain. The CDR3 loop spans 15 amino acids. V lost 0 bases to trimming and J lost 1 base, with 10 bases between them. Germline V gene sequence: CDR1 SGDLS, CDR2 YYNGEE. The CDR3 sequence: CASSVAPILQETQYF. In nucleotides, the CDR3 is TGTGCCAGCAGCGTAGCCCCCATCCTCCAAGAGACCCAGTACTTC.

The rearrangement links TRBV6-5 to TRBJ2-5; 10 nucleotides match TRBD2. Germline loops: CDR1 MNHEY, CDR2 SVGAGI. The V gene end was trimmed by 3 bases and the J gene end by 4 bases; junction bases not matched to a gene: 5. The CDR3 has 15 residues. The CDR3 is CASSYGSGRSETQYF. The CDR3 bases are TGTGCCAGCAGTTATGGTAGCGGGAGGTCAGAGACCCAGTACTTC.

The chain carries TRBV6-5 and TRBJ1-2, with 7 nucleotides matching TRBD1. The CDR3 is 13 residues long. After removal of 7 bases from V and 2 bases from J, the junction contained 4 bases not matched to a gene. Germline CDR1 and CDR2: MNHEY and SVGAGI. The CDR3 nucleotides are TGTGCCAGCACCCCGACAGGGAACTATGGCTACACCTTC. It specifies CASTPTGNYGYTF.

V usage is TRBV11-1 and J usage is TRBJ2-7, with TRBD1 identical over 7 bases. CDR3 size: 15 residues. V trimming: 4 bases; J trimming: 1 base; junction bases outside the gene matches: 7. Germline V gene data show CDR1 as SGHAT and CDR2 as FQDESV (reference sequence). This CDR3 reads CASSSPARGSYEQYF. Written as DNA, the CDR3 is TGTGCCAGCAGCTCGCCCGCCAGGGGGTCCTACGAGCAGTACTTC. The complete variable domain, with remaining parts taken from reference TRBV11-1 and TRBJ2-7, reads EAEVAQSPRYKITEKSQAVAFWCDPISGHATLYWYRQILGQGPELLVQFQDESVVDDSQLPKDRFSAERLKGVDSTLKIQPAELGDSAMYLCASSSPARGSYEQYFGPGTRLTVT.

This rearrangement joins TRBV21-1 to TRBJ2-5; the table's D call, TRBD2, was not checked against the DNA. TRBV21-1 is flagged as a pseudogene. This CDR3 has 20 residues. CDR3 in DNA: TGTGCCAGCAGCAAAAGGGGGGTCTTAGAGCGGGAGCGGATGGGGGAGACCCAGTACTTC. Translation: CASSKRGVLERERMGETQYF.

V gene TRBV28 combines with J gene TRBJ1-6; D not resolved. The CDR3 is made up of 13 amino acids. The germline V gene has CDR1 MDHEN and CDR2 SYDVKM. Trimming shortened V by 3 bases and J by 5 bases, and 5 bases separated the two germline ends. The CDR3, as DNA: TGTGCCAGCAGTTTCAAGGATAATTCACCCCTCCACTTT. The encoded protein is CASSFKDNSPLHF.

This rearrangement joins TRBV11-2 to TRBJ2-3, with 9 bases lining up with TRBD2. Unmatched junction bases numbered 9, after V lost 5 bases and J lost 0 bases. CDR1 and CDR2 from the germline V gene are SGHAT and FQNNGV. The CDR3 is 17 residues long. As DNA, the CDR3 is TGTGCCAGCAGCACCCGCTCTAGCGGGGTTAGCACAGATACGCAGTATTTT. Protein product: CASSTRSSGVSTDTQYF.

This clone was seen more than once but under ten times. The chain couples TRBV25-1 to TRBJ1-1; 7 bases map to TRBD1. The CDR3 covers 13 residues. V lost 9 bases to trimming and J lost 4 bases; unmatched junction nucleotides: 8. CDR1 is MGHDK and CDR2 is SYGVNS in the germline V gene. CDR3 protein: CASRRTGTTEAFF. The DNA for the CDR3 is TGTGCCAGTAGACGGACAGGTACCACTGAAGCTTTCTTT.

The V gene is TRBV7-2, the J gene TRBJ2-3; D is unclear. The CDR3 totals 14 residues. Trimming shortened V by 1 base and J by 0 bases, and 5 bases separated the two germline ends. Germline V gene sequence: CDR1 SGHTA, CDR2 FQGNSA. For the CDR3, the DNA is TGTGCCAGCAGCTTAGAGGATAGCACAGATACGCAGTATTTT. Amino acid sequence: CASSLEDSTDTQYF.

The rearrangement links TRBV18 to TRBJ2-1; 8 bases fit TRBD1. The CDR3 has 13 residues. The J segment lost 10 bases and the V segment lost 3 bases, leaving 5 bases of the junction unmatched. The germline CDR1 and CDR2 sequences are KGHSH and LQKENI. CDR3 protein: CASSPQGAREQFF. The CDR3 nucleotides read TGTGCCAGCTCACCTCAGGGGGCAAGGGAGCAGTTCTTC. The full variable domain, completed using reference TRBV18 and TRBJ2-1, is NAGVMQNPRHLVRRRGQEARLRCSPMKGHSHVYWYRQLPEEGLKFMVYLQKENIIDESGMPKERFSAEFPKEGPSILRIQQVVRGDSAAYFCASSPQGAREQFFGPGTRLTVL.

The CDR3 DNA reads TGTGCCAGTAGTATAGATGTAGGGGTCTCCTACGAGCAGTACTTC. This gives the protein CASSIDVGVSYEQYF. The V call is TRBV19, the J call TRBJ2-7; D perhaps matches TRBD1 (5 bases). The CDR3 consists of 15 residues. V shed 0 bases and J shed 0 bases, with 9 bases lying between them. Per the germline V gene, CDR1 is LNHDA and CDR2 is SQIVND (reference sequence). The whole variable domain, remainder taken from reference TRBV19 and TRBJ2-7, is DGGITQSPKYLFRKEGQNVTLSCEQNLNHDAMYWYRQDPGQGLRLIYYSQIVNDFQKGDIAEGYSVSREKKESFPLTVTSAQKNPTAFYLCASSIDVGVSYEQYFGPGTRLTVT.

CDR3 nucleotide sequence: TGTGCCAGCAGTGAAATCAATCCCCTAAGTGGCCATGAGCAGTTCTTC. Its protein is CASSEINPLSGHEQFF. This chain uses TRBV2 with TRBJ2-1; no definite D call. V shed 2 bases and J shed 8 bases, with 19 bases lying between them. Germline V CDR1 and CDR2: SNHLY, FYNNEI. The CDR3 covers 16 residues.

The J gene is TRBJ2-2, the V gene TRBV5-1, with D perhaps TRBD2 (6 bases). Germline lookup yields CDR1 SGHRS and CDR2 YFSETQ. With 4 bases removed from V and 5 bases from J, the gap between germline ends came to 15 bases. The length of the CDR3 is 15 residues. CDR3: CASSRSGGETGELFF. Written as DNA, the CDR3 is TGCGCCAGCAGCCGGTCCGGGGGTGAAACCGGGGAGCTGTTTTTT.